These T cell receptor beta chains were read from a single sample in a study of T-cell memory formation after mild COVID-19. TCRdb itself ran the 5' RACE reads through MiXCR, one entry per CDR3 protein. The top ten hold roughly 22% of the sample, which has 280,000 or so distinct CDR3 sequences, 8% to 10% seen once. Sequencing was performed on PBMCs or a T cell subset sorted from them (not recorded which). The source is a man aged 18 to 35 who had mild COVID-19 (a few samples of this study predate the infection). Cell type and time point are not known. CDR3s include the opening cysteine and the closing phenylalanine or tryptophan. The order of the fields is J gene, V gene, clone size, D gene, CDR3 protein, CDR3 DNA. D genes are given only for firm matches. Clone size is shown for a subset of rows, as once, few, many or a class of expanded clone.

>TRBJ1-1|TRBV6-5|-|-
CASSYSKRRSTEAFF
TGTGCCAGCAGTTACTCGAAGAGGAGAAGCACTGAAGCTTTCTTT
>TRBJ2-3|TRBV15|-|-
CATENSLTQYF
TGTGCCACCGAGAACAGCCTTACGCAGTATTTT
>TRBJ2-3|TRBV29-1|many|-
CSVEEADTQYF
TGCAGCGTTGAAGAAGCAGATACGCAGTATTTT
>TRBJ1-1|TRBV24-1|few|-
CATSDPRGGNTEAFF
TGTGCCACCAGTGATCCCCGGGGGGGGAACACTGAAGCTTTCTTT
>TRBJ1-5|TRBV12-3/TRBV12-4|-|-
CASSPRGRPGNQPQHF
TGTGCCAGCAGTCCCCGGGGGAGGCCGGGCAATCAGCCCCAGCATTTT
>TRBJ1-1|TRBV5-1|few|-
CASSTGAHNTEAFF
TGCGCCAGCAGTACCGGGGCCCACAACACTGAAGCTTTCTTT
>TRBJ1-4|TRBV20-1|few|-
CSAVRQTNEKLFF
TGCAGTGCCGTACGTCAAACTAATGAAAAACTGTTTTTT
>TRBJ2-2|TRBV20-1|few|TRBD2
CSAGLAGLNTGELFF
TGCAGTGCTGGACTAGCGGGACTGAACACCGGGGAGCTGTTTTTT
>TRBJ2-3|TRBV24-1|few|-
CATSQGTDTQYF
TGTGCCACCAGTCAGGGCACAGATACGCAGTATTTT
>TRBJ2-3|TRBV12-3/TRBV12-4|few|TRBD2
CASSARLAGGEDTQYF
TGTGCCAGCAGTGCCCGACTAGCGGGGGGGGAAGATACGCAGTATTTT
>TRBJ1-3|TRBV24-1|few|-
CATPGRVATLWRNTIYF
TGTGCCACCCCCGGCCGCGTTGCGACGCTCTGGAGAAACACCATATATTTT
>TRBJ2-1|TRBV7-2|-|-
CASSLGASSSYNEQFF
TGTGCCAGCAGCTTAGGCGCCTCAAGCTCCTACAATGAGCAGTTCTTC